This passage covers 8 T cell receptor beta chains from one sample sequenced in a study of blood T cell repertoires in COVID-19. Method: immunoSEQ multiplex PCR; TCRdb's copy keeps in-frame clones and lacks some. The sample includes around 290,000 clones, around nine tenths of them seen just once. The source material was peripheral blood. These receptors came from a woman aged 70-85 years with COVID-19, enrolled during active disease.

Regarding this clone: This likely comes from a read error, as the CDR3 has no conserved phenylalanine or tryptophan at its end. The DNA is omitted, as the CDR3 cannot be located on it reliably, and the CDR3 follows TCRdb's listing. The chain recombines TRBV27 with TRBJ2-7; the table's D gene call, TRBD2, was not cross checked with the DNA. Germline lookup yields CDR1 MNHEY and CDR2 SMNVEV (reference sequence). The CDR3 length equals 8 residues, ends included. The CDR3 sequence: CASSSRER.

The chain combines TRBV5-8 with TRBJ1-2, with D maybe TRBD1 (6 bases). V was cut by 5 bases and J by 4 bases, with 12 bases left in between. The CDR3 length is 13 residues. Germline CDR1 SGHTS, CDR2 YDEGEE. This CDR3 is CASSSDRIYGYTF. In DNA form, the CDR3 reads TGTGCCAGCAGTTCTGACAGGATCTATGGCTACACCTTC.

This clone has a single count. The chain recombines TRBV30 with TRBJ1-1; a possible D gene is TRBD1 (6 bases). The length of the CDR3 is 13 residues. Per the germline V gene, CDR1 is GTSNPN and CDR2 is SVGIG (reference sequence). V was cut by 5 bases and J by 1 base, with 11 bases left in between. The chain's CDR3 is CAWGTQGNTEAFF. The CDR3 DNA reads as TGTGCCTGGGGGACACAGGGGAACACTGAAGCTTTCTTT. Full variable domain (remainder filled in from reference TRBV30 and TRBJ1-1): SQTIHQWPATLVQPVGSPLSLECTVEGTSNPNLYWYRQAAGRGLQLLFYSVGIGQISSEVPQNLSASRPQDRQFILSSKKLLLSDSGFYLCAWGTQGNTEAFFGQGTRLTVV.

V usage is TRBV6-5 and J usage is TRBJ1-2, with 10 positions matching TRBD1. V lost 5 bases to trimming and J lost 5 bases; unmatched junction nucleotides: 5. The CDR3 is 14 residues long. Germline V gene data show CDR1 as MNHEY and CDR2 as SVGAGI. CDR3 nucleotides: TGTGCCAGCAGTAACCCGGGACAGGGGTATGGCTACACCTTC. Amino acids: CASSNPGQGYGYTF.

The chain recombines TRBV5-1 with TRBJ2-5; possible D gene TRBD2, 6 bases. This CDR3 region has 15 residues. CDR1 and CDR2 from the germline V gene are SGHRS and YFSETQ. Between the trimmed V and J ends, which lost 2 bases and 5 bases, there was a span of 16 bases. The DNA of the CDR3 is TGCGCCAGCAGCTTATGGTCCGGGGGAGGCGAGACCCAGTACTTC. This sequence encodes CASSLWSGGGETQYF. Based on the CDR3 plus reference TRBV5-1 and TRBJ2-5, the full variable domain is KAGVTQTPRYLIKTRGQQVTLSCSPISGHRSVSWYQQTPGQGLQFLFEYFSETQRNKGNFPGRFSGRQFSNSRSEMNVSTLELGDSALYLCASSLWSGGGETQYFGPGTRLLVL.

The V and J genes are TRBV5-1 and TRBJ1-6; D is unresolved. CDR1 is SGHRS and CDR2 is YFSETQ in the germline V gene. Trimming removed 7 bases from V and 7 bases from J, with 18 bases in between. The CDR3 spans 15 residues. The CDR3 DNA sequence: TGCGCCAGCCAGGTTAGGCAGACCTCGAATTCACCCCTCCACTTT. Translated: CASQVRQTSNSPLHF. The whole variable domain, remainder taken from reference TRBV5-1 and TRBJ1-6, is KAGVTQTPRYLIKTRGQQVTLSCSPISGHRSVSWYQQTPGQGLQFLFEYFSETQRNKGNFPGRFSGRQFSNSRSEMNVSTLELGDSALYLCASQVRQTSNSPLHFGNGTRLTVT.

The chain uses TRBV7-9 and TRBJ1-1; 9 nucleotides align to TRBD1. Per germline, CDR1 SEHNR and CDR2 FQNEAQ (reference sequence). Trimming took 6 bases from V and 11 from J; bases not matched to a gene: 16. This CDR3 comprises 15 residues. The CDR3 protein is CASSRPGQGLPGAFF. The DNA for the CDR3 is TGTGCCAGCAGTCGACCGGGACAGGGCCTCCCTGGGGCTTTCTTT.

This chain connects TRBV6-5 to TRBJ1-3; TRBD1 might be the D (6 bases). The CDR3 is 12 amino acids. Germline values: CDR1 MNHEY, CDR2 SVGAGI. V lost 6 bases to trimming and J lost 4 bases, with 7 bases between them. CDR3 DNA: TGTGCCAGCAGGGGGACAGGAAACACCATATATTTT. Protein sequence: CASRGTGNTIYF.